One sample yielded the 21 T cell receptor beta chains listed below, sequenced in a study of blood T cell repertoires in COVID-19. Generated by immunoSEQ multiplex PCR, the TCRdb table keeps only in-frame clones and is missing some. This sample has about 91,000 clones, with 82% found just once. Sample: peripheral blood. The receptor set was obtained from a man in his fifties or sixties with active or convalescent COVID-19.

The V gene is TRBV7-6, the J gene TRBJ2-1; TRBD2 matches at 8 bases. After removal of 6 bases from V and 2 bases from J, the junction contained 12 bases not matched to a gene. Per germline, CDR1 SGHVS and CDR2 FNYEAQ. The CDR3 has 17 residues. The CDR3 sequence: CASSLRSSGGTYNEQFF. DNA for the CDR3: TGTGCCAGCAGTCTAAGGTCGAGCGGGGGAACCTACAATGAGCAGTTCTTC.

The V gene is TRBV10-1, the J gene TRBJ2-1; 15 nucleotides agree with TRBD2. The CDR3 extends over 15 amino acids. CDR1 and CDR2 from the germline V gene are WNHNN and SYGVQD (reference sequence). Germline trimming cut 6 bases from V and 8 bases from J; bases unmatched to any gene: 5. The chain's CDR3 is CASSGLAGGVYEQFF. DNA of the CDR3: TGCGCCAGCAGCGGACTAGCGGGGGGGGTCTATGAGCAGTTCTTC.

This clone showed up just a few times. The chain is built from TRBV6-4 and TRBJ1-1; 7 positions agree with TRBD1. Germline V gene sequence: CDR1 MRHNA, CDR2 SNTAGT. The CDR3 has 14 residues. Unmatched junction bases numbered 7, after V lost 4 bases and J lost 5 bases. As DNA, the CDR3 is TGTGCCAGCAGTGTTATGGAGGGGGCAACTGAAGCTTTCTTT. Amino acid sequence: CASSVMEGATEAFF.

The genes are TRBV11-2 and TRBJ1-4, with a possible D match to TRBD1 (6 bases). V was pared by 3 bases and J by 5 bases, with 13 bases between. Germline V lookup: CDR1 SGHAT, CDR2 FQNNGV. The CDR3 covers 15 residues. CDR3 bases: TGTGCCAGCAGCTTTAGGGGGTTTCCGAATGAAAAACTGTTTTTT. It is translated as CASSFRGFPNEKLFF.

The rearrangement joins TRBV2 to TRBJ2-7; the D is unclear. V lost 10 bases and J lost 2, with 12 bases in between. This CDR3 region has 12 residues. Germline values: CDR1 SNHLY, CDR2 FYNNEI. The CDR3 bases are TGTGCCACCTCCTATGATGCCTACGAGCAGTACGTC. Protein: CATSYDAYEQYV.

This chain joins TRBV7-9 and TRBJ1-6; maybe TRBD1 (5 bases). This CDR3 contains 15 residues. CDR1 SEHNR and CDR2 FQNEAQ come from the germline V gene (reference sequence). Trimming pared 2 bases from V and 7 bases from J, leaving 12 bases between. Here the CDR3 reads CASSLYTGQNSPLHF. CDR3 nucleotides: TGTGCCAGCAGCTTATATACAGGTCAAAATTCACCCCTCCACTTT.

This chain uses TRBV19 with TRBJ2-7; tentatively, D is TRBD1 (6 bases). The V and J ends lost 3 bases and 3 bases respectively, with 15 bases between them. The CDR3 totals 15 residues. Germline V gene sequence: CDR1 LNHDA, CDR2 SQIVND (reference sequence). CDR3 residues: CASSMSEGRGYEQYF. The CDR3 nucleotides are TGTGCCAGTAGTATGAGCGAGGGCAGGGGCTACGAGCAGTACTTC.

The chain links TRBV14 to TRBJ1-3; 7 bases match TRBD1. The CDR3 is 16 residues long. J gave up 3 bases and V 1 base, and 6 bases lay outside the gene matches. Germline V CDR1 and CDR2: SGHDN, FVKESK. This CDR3 is CASSQAGGSFGNTIYF. CDR3 coding DNA: TGTGCCAGCAGCCAAGCAGGGGGTAGTTTTGGAAACACCATATATTTT.

The V and J genes are TRBV28 and TRBJ2-2, with D possibly TRBD1 on 6 matching bases. V dropped 6 bases and J dropped 4 bases, with 15 bases sitting between them. The V gene's germline CDR1 is MDHEN and CDR2 SYDVKM. The CDR3 length is 15 residues. The CDR3 DNA sequence: TGTGCCAGCAGACTTAGGGGGTGGGGCACCGGGGAGCTGTTTTTT. Translation gives CASRLRGWGTGELFF.

Only a few counts were recorded for this clone. The chain's CDR3 is CASRSQETQYF. CDR3 bases: TGTGCCAGTCGGAGCCAAGAGACCCAGTACTTC. The chain recombines TRBV28 with TRBJ2-5; D remains ambiguous. The length of the CDR3 is 11 residues. V was clipped by 9 bases and J by 1 base, with 6 bases between them. CDR1 is MDHEN, CDR2 SYDVKM, per germline.

V usage is TRBV7-2 and J usage is TRBJ1-3; D may be TRBD1 (6 bases). Trimming removed 5 bases at V and 4 bases at J, with 18 bases between. Germline CDR1 reads SGHTA; CDR2 reads FQGNSA. This CDR3 comprises 16 residues. Written as DNA, the CDR3 is TGTGCCAGCAGCCTCTGGTGGGGGCAGGGCGGAAACACCATATATTTT. Protein sequence: CASSLWWGQGGNTIYF. Full variable domain (missing parts from reference TRBV7-2 and TRBJ1-3): GAGVSQSPSNKVTEKGKDVELRCDPISGHTALYWYRQSLGQGLEFLIYFQGNSAPDKSGLPSDRFSAERTGGSVSTLTIQRTQQEDSAVYLCASSLWWGQGGNTIYFGEGSWLTVV.

The chain combines TRBV28 with TRBJ2-1, with TRBD1 matching 7 bases. Germline CDR1 and CDR2: MDHEN and SYDVKM. V was clipped by 6 bases and J by 9 bases; unmatched bases: 5. This CDR3 region has 12 residues. CDR3 protein: CASRTGDSEQFF. CDR3 nucleotides: TGTGCCAGCAGAACAGGGGATTCTGAGCAGTTCTTC.

The chain employs TRBV18 and TRBJ2-3, with 7 bases matching TRBD1. J lost 3 bases, V lost 6 bases, and 6 bases had no gene match. Germline V lookup: CDR1 KGHSH, CDR2 LQKENI. The CDR3 totals 14 residues. For the CDR3, the DNA is TGTGCCAGCTCCGGGACAGAGGGGACAGATACGCAGTATTTT. This encodes CASSGTEGTDTQYF.

The chain combines TRBV10-2 with TRBJ1-5, with a possible D match to TRBD1 (5 bases). Germline-derived CDR1 and CDR2 are WSHSY and SAAADI. V was pared by 2 bases and J by 0 bases, with 5 bases between. The CDR3 spans 14 residues. CDR3 sequence reads: CASSEDSSNQPQHF. CDR3 nucleotide sequence: TGCGCCAGCAGTGAGGACAGTAGCAATCAGCCCCAGCATTTT.

The chain employs TRBV19 and TRBJ1-5, with D maybe TRBD1 (6 bases). In germline, CDR1 is LNHDA, CDR2 SQIVND (reference sequence). There are 14 residues in the CDR3. V was cut by 3 bases and J by 8 bases, with 14 bases left in between. CDR3 loop: CASSIYRAEEPQHF. The CDR3 DNA follows: TGTGCCAGTAGTATCTACAGGGCCGAGGAGCCCCAGCATTTT.

The sample holds one count of this clone. The rearrangement joins TRBV11-3 to TRBJ2-3; TRBD2 matches 9 bases. Germline V lookup: CDR1 SGHNT, CDR2 YENEEA. The CDR3 is 16 amino acids. V lost 1 base and J lost 4; bases outside the gene matches: 6. CDR3 in amino acids: CASSLGLGTSSDTQYF. The CDR3 DNA follows: TGTGCCAGCAGCTTAGGCCTCGGGACTAGCTCAGATACGCAGTATTTT.

The V and J genes are TRBV12-1 and TRBJ2-7; the D call TRBD1 from the table was never checked on the DNA. TRBV12-1 is marked as a pseudogene. The length of the CDR3 is 16 residues. The CDR3, as DNA: TGTGCCAGCAGCCTAATCGACAGGGGGCAGGGCTACGAGCAGTACGTC. It is translated as CASSLIDRGQGYEQYV.

A few counts support this clone. J is TRBJ2-7 and V is TRBV3-1 (or the pseudogene TRBV3-2); no reliable D call. Germline loops: CDR1 LGHDT, CDR2 YNNKEL (reference sequence). CDR3 length: 14 residues. The germline V and J ends were trimmed by 4 bases and 6 bases, with 16 bases remaining between them. The CDR3 loop reads CASSLGRKSLEQYF. CDR3 nucleotide sequence: TGTGCCAGCAGCCTGGGCAGAAAATCCCTCGAGCAGTACTTC.

The CDR3 protein is CSAPARNYGYTF. CDR3 in DNA: TGCAGCGCTCCCGCACGGAACTATGGCTACACCTTC. The chain links TRBV29-1 to TRBJ1-2; no firm D call. CDR3 size: 12 residues. The germline CDR1 and CDR2 sequences are SQVTM and ANQGSEA. The V and J ends lost 7 bases and 2 bases respectively, with 11 bases between them.

The chain links TRBV3-1 (or the pseudogene TRBV3-2) to TRBJ2-2, with unresolved D. Germline V gene sequence: CDR1 LGHDT, CDR2 YNNKEL (reference sequence). Trimming took 0 bases from V and 7 from J, leaving 15 bases between them. This CDR3 has 16 residues. In nucleotides, the CDR3 is TGTGCCAGCAGCCAAGATTGGGCTCCCGGCAACGGGGAGCTGTTTTTT. Residues: CASSQDWAPGNGELFF.

The rearrangement uses TRBV6-2 or TRBV6-3 and TRBJ1-5; maybe TRBD1 (6 bases). There are 15 residues in the CDR3. CDR1 and CDR2 (germline): MNHEY, SVGEGT. Trimming pared 6 bases from V and 11 bases from J, leaving 23 bases between. CDR3 DNA: TGTGCCAGCAGCTCCGGGACACGAGCCGGTTGGGCCCAGCATTTT. This encodes CASSSGTRAGWAQHF.